The 17 T cell receptor beta chains below all came from one sample that was sequenced in a study of T cells in Graves' hyperthyroidism and ophthalmopathy. What was amplified from RNA transcripts were TCR beta CDR3 regions. Researchers ran a first-round RT-PCR on the TCR CDR3 using the HTBI primer set. Using its own MiXCR run on the multiplex PCR reads, TCRdb lists one record per CDR3 protein. The profile covers a few hundred thousand distinct CDR3 sequences, with under 60% appearing a single time and around 19% taken by the ten largest. What was sequenced was peripheral blood or thyroid tissue (not recorded which). The source is an adult woman with Graves' disease, either hyperthyroidism or ophthalmopathy (not recorded which).

This clonotype was counted a single time. This rearrangement joins TRBV7-2 to TRBJ1-1; D may be TRBD1 (5 bases). Germline values: CDR1 SGHTA, CDR2 FQGNSA. The CDR3 totals 15 residues. The V gene lost 2 bases and the J gene lost 4 bases, with 14 bases spanning the gap. CDR3 sequence reads: CASSLSSGGVTEAFF. In DNA, the CDR3 is TGTGCCAGCAGCTTAAGTTCAGGAGGGGTCACTGAAGCTTTCTTT.

The genes are TRBV7-9 and TRBJ1-2; 9 bases fit TRBD1. Germline V CDR1 and CDR2: SEHNR, FQNEAQ (reference sequence). J gave up 6 bases and V 5 bases, and 10 bases lay outside the gene matches. The CDR3 totals 15 residues. DNA for the CDR3: TGTGCCAGCAGCCACCAAACAGGGGGCGTTAATGGCTACACCTTC. Translating it yields CASSHQTGGVNGYTF.

The rearrangement uses TRBV7-2 and TRBJ1-2; D perhaps matches TRBD1 (5 bases). This CDR3 comprises 13 residues. Trimming shortened V by 5 bases and J by 2 bases, and 9 bases separated the two germline ends. Germline CDR1 and CDR2: SGHTA and FQGNSA. The CDR3 nucleotides read TGTGCCAGCAGCCACGGGGGAAACTATGGCTACACCTTC. It yields the protein CASSHGGNYGYTF.

The V and J genes are TRBV7-2 and TRBJ1-2; no reliable D call. There are 15 residues in the CDR3. The germline gives CDR1 SGHTA, CDR2 FQGNSA. V gave up 6 bases and J gave up 3 bases, with 17 bases separating them. CDR3 amino acids: CASRAGGGIDYGYTF. CDR3 in DNA: TGTGCCAGCAGGGCCGGAGGTGGGATAGACTATGGCTACACCTTC.

This clonotype was counted many times. The rearrangement links TRBV7-8 to TRBJ1-5; D may be TRBD1 (5 bases). Deletions cut 2 bases from V and 7 bases from J, with 9 bases between. The germline gives CDR1 SGHVS, CDR2 FQNEAQ. The CDR3 contains 13 residues. In DNA, the CDR3 is TGTGCCAGCAGCTTACAGGGTAGCCAGCCCCAGCATTTT. Its protein product is CASSLQGSQPQHF.

In this sample, this clonotype turned up once. The V and J genes are TRBV7-2 and TRBJ2-3; D ambiguous. V lost 1 base to trimming and J lost 6 bases, with 8 bases between them. The germline V gene has CDR1 SGHTA and CDR2 FQGNSA. The CDR3 is made up of 13 amino acids. CDR3 in amino acids: CASSLGEGDTQYF. The DNA of the CDR3 is TGTGCCAGCAGCTTAGGAGAAGGGGATACGCAGTATTTT.

Points on this clonotype: Without the conserved terminal phenylalanine or tryptophan, this CDR3 likely stems from a read error. The rearrangement uses TRBV24-1 and TRBJ1-5; the D is unclear. Germline V gene sequence: CDR1 KGHDR, CDR2 SFDVKD. The CDR3 is made up of 13 amino acids. Trimming left V 9 bases short and J 0 bases short, with 8 bases between. CDR3 DNA sequence: TGTGCCACCCAGGACGTTAGCAATCAGCCCCAGCATTAT. It yields the protein CATQDVSNQPQHY.

The genes are TRBV20-1 and TRBJ1-1, with unresolved D. Germline V gene sequence: CDR1 DFQATT, CDR2 SNEGSKA (reference sequence). The CDR3 is 13 residues long. The V end lost 2 bases, the J end lost 6 bases, and 13 bases lay between the germline ends. This CDR3 reads CSARNAQLAEAFF. CDR3 in DNA: TGCAGTGCTAGAAACGCTCAGTTGGCTGAAGCTTTCTTT.

This clonotype came up many times. The chain employs TRBV15 and TRBJ1-5, with a possible D match to TRBD1 (5 bases). Germline lookup yields CDR1 LNHNV and CDR2 YYDKDF (reference sequence). V was clipped by 3 bases and J by 3 bases, with 12 bases between them. This CDR3 comprises 15 residues. The CDR3 is CATSSRRGYNQPQHF. The CDR3 nucleotides read TGTGCCACCAGCAGTCGTAGGGGATACAATCAGCCCCAGCATTTT.

This clonotype occurred a few times. As DNA, the CDR3 is TGCAGTGCTAGGGGCCGGGGGGAGCACTCACCCCTCCACTTT. This translates into CSARGRGEHSPLHF. The rearrangement uses TRBV20-1 and TRBJ1-6; TRBD1 is a possible D gene (5 bases). Germline lookup yields CDR1 DFQATT and CDR2 SNEGSKA (reference sequence). The CDR3 sequence is 14 residues long. V lost 3 bases and J lost 10, with 16 bases in between.

This clonotype was seen many times. The J gene is TRBJ2-7, the V gene TRBV9; 14 positions agree with TRBD2. The ends lost 6 bases at V and 6 bases at J; junction bases unmatched: 2. Germline assignment: CDR1 SGDLS and CDR2 YYNGEE. This CDR3 comprises 13 residues. The CDR3 sequence is CASTGLAGGEQYF. CDR3 DNA sequence: TGTGCCAGCACTGGACTAGCGGGAGGCGAGCAGTACTTC.

The sample holds a few counts of this clonotype. The chain uses TRBV28 and TRBJ1-5; TRBD1 matches at 7 bases. The CDR3 runs 18 residues. V lost 3 bases and J lost 0; bases outside the gene matches: 11. Per germline, CDR1 MDHEN and CDR2 SYDVKM. The CDR3 here is CASSFLGQFEYSNQPQHF. Here the CDR3 DNA reads TGTGCCAGCAGTTTTCTGGGACAGTTCGAATATAGCAATCAGCCCCAGCATTTT.

CDR3 sequence: CSGTSVNTEAFF. CDR3 DNA: TGCAGTGGGACAAGTGTGAACACTGAAGCTTTCTTT. The genes are TRBV20-1 and TRBJ1-1; D perhaps matches TRBD1 (5 bases). Per germline, CDR1 DFQATT and CDR2 SNEGSKA (reference sequence). V gave up 7 bases and J gave up 0 bases, with 9 bases separating them. The CDR3 is made up of 12 amino acids.

This clonotype was picked up a small number of times. The chain links TRBV27 to TRBJ1-1; no clear D. Germline CDR1 is MNHEY and CDR2 is SMNVEV (reference sequence). V was pared by 5 bases and J by 4 bases, with 11 bases between. The CDR3 consists of 13 residues. The CDR3 nucleotides are TGTGCCAGCAGTGTCACAGCCCCCACTGAAGCTTTCTTT. It codes for CASSVTAPTEAFF.

The chain couples TRBV11-2 to TRBJ1-4; D possibly corresponds to TRBD1 (6 bases). CDR1 is SGHAT, CDR2 FQNNGV, per germline. The V and J ends lost 3 bases and 8 bases respectively, with 19 bases between them. This CDR3 comprises 16 residues. The CDR3, as DNA: TGTGCCAGCAGCTTCACCGGGGGCAGGGGTGCCGAAAAACTGTTTTTT. It encodes CASSFTGGRGAEKLFF.

This clonotype occurred many times. Relative to the germline gene, one junction end is altered; a read error may explain this. This chain joins TRBV19 and TRBJ2-7; 7 positions match TRBD2. The germline V gene has CDR1 LNHDA and CDR2 SQIVND (reference sequence). The CDR3 spans 15 residues. As DNA, the CDR3 is TGTGCCAGTAGTATCTCCCCAGCGGGACTCTACGAGCAATACTTC. Residues: CASSISPAGLYEQYF.

This clonotype came up many times. The chain carries TRBV13 and TRBJ1-1; weak D call: TRBD1 (5 bases). V lost 4 bases to trimming and J lost 8 bases, with 11 bases between them. Germline CDR1 is PRHDT and CDR2 is FYEKMQ (reference sequence). This CDR3 spans 12 amino acids. The CDR3, as DNA: TGTGCCAGCAGCTCGATTCGGGACGAAGCTTTCTTT. This translates into CASSSIRDEAFF. The variable domain in full, with the rest retrieved from reference TRBV13 and TRBJ1-1, is AAGVIQSPRHLIKEKRETATLKCYPIPRHDTVYWYQQGPGQDPQFLISFYEKMQSDKGSIPDRFSAQQFSDYHSELNMSSLELGDSALYFCASSSIRDEAFFGQGTRLTVV.